This T cell receptor beta chain was sequenced for a study of blood T cell repertoires in COVID-19. The wider study: The United States, Italy and Spain supplied acute and convalescent COVID-19 samples. The analysed material was cDNA or gDNA that came from T cells, B-cell-depleted T cells, or PBMCs.

Original processing notes: Using reference gene primer amplification, nucleated cell counts were estimated. The protocol was immunoSEQ multiplex PCR, while the TCRdb copy is restricted to in-frame clones and leaves out a portion. V and J calls and clone size are those listed in that table; D and trimming were worked out from the DNA. Of tens of thousands of clones listed, approximately 91% were seen once; the top ten hold over 1.5%. This CDR3 is 13 amino acids long. CDR1 and CDR2 (germline): SGHTA, FQGTGA. J gave up 8 bases and V 3 bases, and 2 bases lay outside the gene matches. The sequenced sample was peripheral blood. The gene calls are TRBV7-3 and TRBJ2-2, with 8 bases fitting TRBD2. The origin of this receptor is a man aged 60 to 69 with acute or convalescent COVID-19. The DNA of the CDR3 is TGTGCCAGCAGCTTGGGGACTAGGGGGGAGCTGTTTTTT. It specifies CASSLGTRGELFF.